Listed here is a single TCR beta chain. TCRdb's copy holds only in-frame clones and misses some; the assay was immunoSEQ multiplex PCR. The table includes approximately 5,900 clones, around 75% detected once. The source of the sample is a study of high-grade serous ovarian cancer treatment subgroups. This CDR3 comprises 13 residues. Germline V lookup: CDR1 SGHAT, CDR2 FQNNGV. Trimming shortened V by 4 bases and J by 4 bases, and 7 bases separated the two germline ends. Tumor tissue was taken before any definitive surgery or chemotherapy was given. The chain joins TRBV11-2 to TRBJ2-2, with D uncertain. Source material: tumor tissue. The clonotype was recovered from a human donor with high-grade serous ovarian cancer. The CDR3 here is CASSSWGTGELFF. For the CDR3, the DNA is TGTGCCAGCAGCTCGTGGGGCACCGGGGAGCTGTTTTTT.